A selection of T cell receptor beta chains follows, all from one sample in a study of OX40 agonist ivuxolimab in advanced cancers. Libraries were prepared by immunoSEQ multiplex PCR; TCRdb keeps only in-frame clonotypes and omits some of them. The table includes 90,000 to 150,000 clones, 80% to 90% detected once. The sequences come from CD4+ or CD8+ T cells sorted from blood, collected in a trial of the OX40 agonist ivuxolimab. The receptors here all came from an adult with an advanced solid tumor such as melanoma, head and neck, liver or kidney cancer. The conserved cysteine and the conserved F or W are not part of the CDR3 here. The D gene is left open where the match is weak.

ASSGGGHGNNEQF | TRBD2 | TRBJ2-1 | TRBV2
SVGDRPLNTEAF | TRBD1 | TRBJ1-1 | TRBV29-1
ASSVDQSSYNEQF | - | TRBJ2-1 | TRBV9
ASSWGQGDHTGELF | - | TRBJ2-2 | TRBV5-1
ASSSYYEQY | - | TRBJ2-7 | TRBV5-4
ASYADRGRQPQH | TRBD1 | TRBJ1-5 | TRBV6-6
ASSSQKVRGVTDTQY | TRBD2 | TRBJ2-3 | TRBV28
ASSQWSGNTEAF | - | TRBJ1-1 | TRBV14
ASSPGSYEQY | - | TRBJ2-7 | TRBV6-1
ASSLGVGSYEQY | - | TRBJ2-7 | TRBV7-8
ASSPTGAGWETQY | TRBD1 | TRBJ2-5 | TRBV5-6
ASSPSGGIRYEQY | TRBD2 | TRBJ2-7 | TRBV28
ASSLEGGTGNQPQH | TRBD1 | TRBJ1-5 | TRBV5-1
ASSMATGGNTEAF | TRBD1 | TRBJ1-1 | TRBV19
ASSLAHRSEQF | - | TRBJ2-1 | TRBV5-4
SVAQGGLGYGYT | - | TRBJ1-2 | TRBV29-1
ASSLYPNTEAF | - | TRBJ1-1 | TRBV28
ASSLTSEGRGKLF | - | TRBJ1-4 | TRBV7-2
ASSVDTDQPQH | - | TRBJ1-5 | TRBV9
ASSRQSQETQY | - | TRBJ2-5 | TRBV4-3
ASSSRGGTGNTIY | - | TRBJ1-3 | TRBV7-9
ASSLGSLTRNEQY | - | TRBJ2-7 | TRBV4-1
ASSPSQATNYGYT | - | TRBJ1-2 | TRBV18
ASSPGSYHTGELF | - | TRBJ2-2 | TRBV5-1
ASSFRQAHNNEQF | - | TRBJ2-1 | TRBV5-1
ASSPADRGNEKLF | TRBD1 | TRBJ1-4 | TRBV18
ASSAGTENTEAF | - | TRBJ1-1 | TRBV7-9
ASSASRLAGGLEQY | TRBD2 | TRBJ2-7 | TRBV25-1
ASSQTVVNSPLH | - | TRBJ1-6 | TRBV4-3
ASRARQYEQY | - | TRBJ2-7 | TRBV6-5
ASSPPDRGDNYGYT | TRBD1 | TRBJ1-2 | TRBV28
AIKRQGQLADTQY | TRBD1 | TRBJ2-3 | TRBV10-3
ASSIGTSGVGDTQY | TRBD2 | TRBJ2-3 | TRBV7-2
ASRTGTGNEKLF | TRBD1 | TRBJ1-4 | TRBV6-5
ASGGGTEETQY | - | TRBJ2-5 | TRBV12-5
ASSIGQGASYNSPLH | TRBD1 | TRBJ1-6 | TRBV19
ASSPGLAGDTQY | TRBD2 | TRBJ2-3 | TRBV11-2
ASSPNPTGRYEQY | - | TRBJ2-7 | TRBV5-1
ASSSSLAEAF | - | TRBJ1-1 | TRBV28
ASSPRGSNQPQH | - | TRBJ1-5 | TRBV6-5
ASSWDRGTGNTIY | TRBD1 | TRBJ1-3 | TRBV5-5
ASSLRRDNQETQY | - | TRBJ2-5 | TRBV7-2
ASSLAQGKETQY | - | TRBJ2-5 | TRBV5-1
ASSDPGLGANVLT | - | TRBJ2-6 | TRBV25-1
ASSTGTYEQY | - | TRBJ2-7 | TRBV18
ASSFYQMNTEAF | - | TRBJ1-1 | TRBV5-4
ASSLSAAGQFSSTDTQY | - | TRBJ2-3 | TRBV19
ASSLGGRAPRNEQF | - | TRBJ2-1 | TRBV11-1
ASSFTGGGAYGYT | TRBD1 | TRBJ1-2 | TRBV27
ASSVGSWKTSGGETQY | TRBD2 | TRBJ2-5 | TRBV9
ASSPLRVPGELF | - | TRBJ2-2 | TRBV9